Sequencing of this T cell receptor beta chain was carried out in a study of B cell selection in AIRE deficiency. Generated by immunoSEQ multiplex PCR, the TCRdb table keeps only in-frame clones and is missing some. The sample contains roughly 18,000 clones, more than 85% of which appear only once. V lost 6 bases, J lost 0 bases, and 9 bases lay in between. Germline V gene lookup returns CDR1 SNHLY and CDR2 FYNNEI. This CDR3 has 14 amino acids. Regulatory T cells were sorted as CD4+CD25hiCD127low/negative. This chain links TRBV2 with TRBJ1-5; D is unclear. Sequencing input: CD4+CD25+ Tregs sorted from PBMCs. This TCR came from a human donor in good health. The CDR3 DNA sequence: TGTGCCAGCAGGGCGACACTTAGCAATCAGCCCCAGCATTTT. Protein product: CASRATLSNQPQHF. The whole variable domain, filled in from reference TRBV2 and TRBJ1-5, reads EPEVTQTPSHQVTQMGQEVILRCVPISNHLYFYWYRQILGQKVEFLVSFYNNEISEKSEIFDDQFSVERPDGSNFTLKIRSTKLEDSAMYFCASRATLSNQPQHFGDGTRLSIL.